This T cell receptor beta chain was documented in a study of beta chain features in type 1 diabetes. At the level of the study: Patients shared similar age, gender and cell yields with healthy donors.

Purity of each sorted population was above 98%. The CDR3 spans 15 residues. J lost 2 bases, V lost 6 bases, and 9 bases had no gene match. Germline CDR1 is SGDLS and CDR2 is YYNGEE. This clone showed up just a few times. Its antigen is not known. Study results and limitations: VDJ junctions in type 1 diabetes patients carried more deletions and fewer insertions. Shorter TCRB CDR3s, moderately but significantly so, marked every one of the four CD4+ subsets in Type 1 diabetes patients. Any HLA-type effect on TCRB rearrangement remained unresolved here.

The investigators reverse transcribed all of the isolated RNA, so they sequenced expressed TCRB transcripts. Measured with immunoSEQ multiplex PCR; TCRdb has only the in-frame clones, and not every one. This sample has approximately 260,000 clones, with roughly a quarter found just once. Sequencing was performed on naive CD4+ T cells from blood. This receptor was identified in a woman in her 30s with type 1 diabetes. The rearrangement joins TRBV9 to TRBJ2-5; 8 bases agree with TRBD1. The CDR3 loop reads CASTLSGQGQETQYF. In DNA, the CDR3 is TGTGCCAGCACCCTCTCAGGACAGGGACAAGAGACCCAGTACTTC.